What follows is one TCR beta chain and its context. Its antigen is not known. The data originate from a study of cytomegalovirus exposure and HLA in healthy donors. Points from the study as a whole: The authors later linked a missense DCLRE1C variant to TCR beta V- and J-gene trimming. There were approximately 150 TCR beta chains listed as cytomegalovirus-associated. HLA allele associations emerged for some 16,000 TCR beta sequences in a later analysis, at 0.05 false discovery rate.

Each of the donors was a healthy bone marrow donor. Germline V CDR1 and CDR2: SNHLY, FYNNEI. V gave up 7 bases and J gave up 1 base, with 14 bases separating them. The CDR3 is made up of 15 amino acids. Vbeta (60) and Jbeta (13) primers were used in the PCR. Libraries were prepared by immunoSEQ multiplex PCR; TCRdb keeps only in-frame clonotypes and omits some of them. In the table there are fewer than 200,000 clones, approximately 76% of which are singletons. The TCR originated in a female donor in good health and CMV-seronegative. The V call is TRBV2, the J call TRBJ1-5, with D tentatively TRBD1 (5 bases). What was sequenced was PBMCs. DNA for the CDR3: TGTGCCAGCATCCCAGGCGGGGCAAGCAATCAGCCCCAGCATTTT. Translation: CASIPGGASNQPQHF.